This passage covers 4 T cell receptor beta chains from one sample sequenced in a study of T cell responses to AZD1222 COVID-19 vaccine. The method was immunoSEQ multiplex PCR; TCRdb's version includes in-frame clones alone and lacks a portion of them. This table holds 150,000 to 200,000 clones, less than 90% found once. The sample in question was peripheral blood, obtained on day 0 of AZD1222 vaccination. These receptors all stem from an adult in good health.

V is TRBV11-2 and J is TRBJ2-2; D is unclear. The length of the CDR3 is 13 residues. Germline V gives CDR1 SGHAT, CDR2 FQNNGV. The V end was cut by 10 bases, the J end by 4 bases, with 13 bases between. CDR3 amino acids: CATRSQRTGELFF. The DNA for the CDR3 is TGTGCCACCCGGTCGCAACGCACCGGGGAGCTGTTTTTT.

The chain carries TRBV28 and TRBJ1-4, with a possible D match to TRBD1 (5 bases). Germline loops: CDR1 MDHEN, CDR2 SYDVKM. With 4 bases removed from V and 7 bases from J, the gap between germline ends came to 13 bases. This CDR3 is 14 amino acids long. The chain's CDR3 is CASSSPGAGEKLFF. The CDR3 DNA reads as TGTGCCAGCAGTTCCCCTGGGGCGGGTGAAAAACTGTTTTTT.

The rearrangement uses TRBV30 and TRBJ1-6; D may be TRBD1 (5 bases). The germline CDR1 and CDR2 sequences are GTSNPN and SVGIG (reference sequence). There are 14 residues in the CDR3. Trimming took 4 bases from V and 6 from J, leaving 13 bases between them. CDR3 region: CAWTLRGVNSPLHF. The CDR3 DNA reads as TGTGCCTGGACCCTAAGAGGGGTTAATTCACCCCTCCACTTT.

This chain uses TRBV2 with TRBJ1-4, with 8 positions matching TRBD1. Germline V lookup: CDR1 SNHLY, CDR2 FYNNEI. V lost 6 bases and J lost 0; bases outside the gene matches: 6. This CDR3 has 16 residues. The CDR3 sequence: CASRLTGVATNEKLFF. CDR3 in DNA: TGTGCCAGCAGGTTGACAGGGGTTGCAACTAATGAAAAACTGTTTTTT. Together with reference TRBV2 and TRBJ1-4, the CDR3 gives the full variable domain: EPEVTQTPSHQVTQMGQEVILRCVPISNHLYFYWYRQILGQKVEFLVSFYNNEISEKSEIFDDQFSVERPDGSNFTLKIRSTKLEDSAMYFCASRLTGVATNEKLFFGSGTQLSVL.